This T cell receptor beta chain was sequenced during a study of identical twins. V trimming: 2 bases; J trimming: 8 bases; junction bases outside the gene matches: 6. CDR3 length: 14 residues. Germline lookup yields CDR1 MNHNY and CDR2 SVGAGI (reference sequence). TCRdb redid the calling of the 5' RACE reads with MiXCR, one entry per CDR3 protein. This sample yields more than 350,000 distinct CDR3 sequences, of which 9% are seen a single time; under 10% belongs to the top ten. Note on this clonotype: This sequence may be a read error, since a much larger clone differs from it by one base.

The sample comprised naive T cells sorted from blood. This chain uses TRBV6-6 with TRBJ2-1, with 7 bases aligning to TRBD2. The sequence was collected from a woman in her forties or fifties in good health. For the CDR3, the DNA is TGTGCCAGCAGTTACGGGACTACTAACGATGAGCAGTTCTTC. Translation gives CASSYGTTNDEQFF.